The clone carrying this T cell receptor (beta chain) has only one observation. Germline V gene data show CDR1 as MNHEY and CDR2 as SVGAGI. V shed 0 bases, J shed 4 bases, and the junction held 0 bases outside the gene matches. This CDR3 spans 14 amino acids. Repertoires were generated with immunoSEQ multiplex PCR, while TCRdb's copy carries only in-frame clones and drops some. The sample carries roughly 42,000 clones, less than 90% recorded once. The sample comes from a study of T cell changes during pregnancy in multiple sclerosis. This TCR was sampled from a female donor with multiple sclerosis, enrolled in a pregnancy study. The chain has TRBV6-5 and TRBJ1-1, with 9 positions matching TRBD1. The input for sequencing was CD4+ T cells from peripheral blood mononuclear cells, taken in the second trimester of pregnancy. CDR3 bases: TGTGCCAGCAGTTACTCGACAGGGGGCACTGAAGCTTTCTTT. This codes for CASSYSTGGTEAFF.